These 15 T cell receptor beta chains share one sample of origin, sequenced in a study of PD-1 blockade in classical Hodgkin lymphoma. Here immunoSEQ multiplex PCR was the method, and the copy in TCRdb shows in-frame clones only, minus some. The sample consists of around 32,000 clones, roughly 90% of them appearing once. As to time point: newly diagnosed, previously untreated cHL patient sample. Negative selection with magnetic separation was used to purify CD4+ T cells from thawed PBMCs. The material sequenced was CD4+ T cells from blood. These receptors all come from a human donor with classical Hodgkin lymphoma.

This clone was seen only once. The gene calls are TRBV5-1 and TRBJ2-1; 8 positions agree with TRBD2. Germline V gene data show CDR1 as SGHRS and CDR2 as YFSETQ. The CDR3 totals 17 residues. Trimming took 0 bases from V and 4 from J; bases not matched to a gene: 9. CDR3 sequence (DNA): TGCGCCAGCAGCTTGGGAGTAGCGGGATCCCTATACAATGAGCAGTTCTTC. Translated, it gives CASSLGVAGSLYNEQFF. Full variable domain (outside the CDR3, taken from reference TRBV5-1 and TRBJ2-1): KAGVTQTPRYLIKTRGQQVTLSCSPISGHRSVSWYQQTPGQGLQFLFEYFSETQRNKGNFPGRFSGRQFSNSRSEMNVSTLELGDSALYLCASSLGVAGSLYNEQFFGPGTRLTVL.

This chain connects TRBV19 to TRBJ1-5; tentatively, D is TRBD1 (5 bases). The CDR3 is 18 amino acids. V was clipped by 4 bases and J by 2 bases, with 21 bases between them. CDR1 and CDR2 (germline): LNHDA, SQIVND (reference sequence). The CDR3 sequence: CASSSGTLPPGGNQPQHF. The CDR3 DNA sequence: TGTGCCAGTAGTAGCGGGACCCTCCCCCCCGGGGGCAATCAGCCCCAGCATTTT.

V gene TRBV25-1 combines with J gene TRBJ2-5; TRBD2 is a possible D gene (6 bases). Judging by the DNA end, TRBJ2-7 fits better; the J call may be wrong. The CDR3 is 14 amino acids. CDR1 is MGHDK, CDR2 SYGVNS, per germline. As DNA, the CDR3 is TGTGCCAGCAGTGGGTGGGGGGACTCCTACGAGCAGTACTTC. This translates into CASSGWGDSYEQYF.

The CDR3 nucleotides read TGCGCCAGCAGCTTGTGGACGGGAGCTGGAAATGAGCAGTTCTTC. This sequence encodes CASSLWTGAGNEQFF. The V gene is TRBV5-1, the J gene TRBJ2-1; a possible D gene is TRBD2 (6 bases). This CDR3 is built from 15 residues. V shed 1 base and J shed 7 bases, with 15 bases lying between them. CDR1 and CDR2 from the germline V gene are SGHRS and YFSETQ. Variable domain in full (rest from reference TRBV5-1 and TRBJ2-1): KAGVTQTPRYLIKTRGQQVTLSCSPISGHRSVSWYQQTPGQGLQFLFEYFSETQRNKGNFPGRFSGRQFSNSRSEMNVSTLELGDSALYLCASSLWTGAGNEQFFGPGTRLTVL.

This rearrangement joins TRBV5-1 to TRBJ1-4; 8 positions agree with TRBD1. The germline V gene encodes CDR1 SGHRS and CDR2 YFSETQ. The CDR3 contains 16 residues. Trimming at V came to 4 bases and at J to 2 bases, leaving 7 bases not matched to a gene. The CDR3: CASSLGQGATNEKLFF. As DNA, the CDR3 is TGCGCCAGCAGCCTAGGACAGGGTGCGACTAATGAAAAACTGTTTTTT.

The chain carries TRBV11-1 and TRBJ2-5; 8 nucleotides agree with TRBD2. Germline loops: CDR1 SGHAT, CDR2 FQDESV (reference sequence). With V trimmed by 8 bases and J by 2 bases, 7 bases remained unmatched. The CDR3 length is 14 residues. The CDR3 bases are TGTGCCAGCGGAGCGGGAGTACTTCAAGAGACCCAGTACTTC. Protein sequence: CASGAGVLQETQYF. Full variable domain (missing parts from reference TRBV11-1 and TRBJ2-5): EAEVAQSPRYKITEKSQAVAFWCDPISGHATLYWYRQILGQGPELLVQFQDESVVDDSQLPKDRFSAERLKGVDSTLKIQPAELGDSAMYLCASGAGVLQETQYFGPGTRLLVL.

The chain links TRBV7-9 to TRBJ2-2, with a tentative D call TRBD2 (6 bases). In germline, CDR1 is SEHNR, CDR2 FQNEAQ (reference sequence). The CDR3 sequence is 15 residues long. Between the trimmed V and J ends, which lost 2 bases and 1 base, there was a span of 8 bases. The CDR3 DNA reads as TGTGCCAGCAGCTTATCCGGGGGGAACACCGGGGAGCTGTTTTTT. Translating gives CASSLSGGNTGELFF.

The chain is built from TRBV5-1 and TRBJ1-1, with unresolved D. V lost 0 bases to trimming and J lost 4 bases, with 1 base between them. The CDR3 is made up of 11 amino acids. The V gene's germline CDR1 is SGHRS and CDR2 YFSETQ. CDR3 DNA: TGCGCCAGCAGCTTGGGCACTGAAGCTTTCTTT. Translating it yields CASSLGTEAFF. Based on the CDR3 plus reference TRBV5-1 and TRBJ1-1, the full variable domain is KAGVTQTPRYLIKTRGQQVTLSCSPISGHRSVSWYQQTPGQGLQFLFEYFSETQRNKGNFPGRFSGRQFSNSRSEMNVSTLELGDSALYLCASSLGTEAFFGQGTRLTVV.

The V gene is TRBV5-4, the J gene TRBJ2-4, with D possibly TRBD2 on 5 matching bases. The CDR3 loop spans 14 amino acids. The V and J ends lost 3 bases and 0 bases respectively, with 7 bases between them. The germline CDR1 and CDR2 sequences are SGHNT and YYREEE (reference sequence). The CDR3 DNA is TGTGCCAGCAGCTCTGAGGGAGCCAAAAACATTCAGTACTTC. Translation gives CASSSEGAKNIQYF. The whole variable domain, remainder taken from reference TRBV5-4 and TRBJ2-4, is ETGVTQSPTHLIKTRGQQVTLRCSSQSGHNTVSWYQQALGQGPQFIFQYYREEENGRGNFPPRFSGLQFPNYSSELNVNALELDDSALYLCASSSEGAKNIQYFGAGTRLSVL.

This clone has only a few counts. CDR3 bases: TGTGCCAGCAGCTTGAGCGGGAGGCACACAGATACGCAGTATTTT. This codes for CASSLSGRHTDTQYF. The V call is TRBV9, the J call TRBJ2-3, with 9 bases matching TRBD2. Germline V gene lookup returns CDR1 SGDLS and CDR2 YYNGEE. The V segment lost 4 bases and the J segment 2 bases; nucleotides outside the gene matches: 5. The CDR3 spans 15 residues.

The CDR3 sequence is CASSPHAQETQYF. The CDR3 DNA sequence: TGTGCCAGCTCACCACACGCACAAGAGACCCAGTACTTC. The V call is TRBV18, the J call TRBJ2-5; the D is unclear. The V end lost 1 base, the J end lost 2 bases, and 5 bases lay between the germline ends. Germline V gene lookup returns CDR1 KGHSH and CDR2 LQKENI. The CDR3 is 13 residues long.

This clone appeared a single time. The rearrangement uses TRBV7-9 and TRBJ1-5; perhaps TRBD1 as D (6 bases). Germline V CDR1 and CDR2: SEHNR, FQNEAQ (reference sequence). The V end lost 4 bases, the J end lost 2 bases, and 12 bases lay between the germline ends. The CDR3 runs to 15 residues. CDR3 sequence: CASSSTGPGNQPQHF. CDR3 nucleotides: TGTGCCAGCAGCTCAACAGGGCCGGGCAATCAGCCCCAGCATTTT.

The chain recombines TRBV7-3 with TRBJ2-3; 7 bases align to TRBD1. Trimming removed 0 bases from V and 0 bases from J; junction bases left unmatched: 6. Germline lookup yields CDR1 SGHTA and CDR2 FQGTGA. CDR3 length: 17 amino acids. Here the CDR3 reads CASSLTGAGGSTDTQYF. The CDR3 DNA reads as TGTGCCAGCAGCTTAACGGGGGCAGGGGGTAGCACAGATACGCAGTATTTT.

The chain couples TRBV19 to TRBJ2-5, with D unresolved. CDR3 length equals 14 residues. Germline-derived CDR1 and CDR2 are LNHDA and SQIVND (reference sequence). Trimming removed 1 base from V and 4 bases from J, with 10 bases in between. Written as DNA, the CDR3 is TGTGCCAGTAGTATAGTGGTACAGACAGAGACCCAGTACTTC. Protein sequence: CASSIVVQTETQYF.

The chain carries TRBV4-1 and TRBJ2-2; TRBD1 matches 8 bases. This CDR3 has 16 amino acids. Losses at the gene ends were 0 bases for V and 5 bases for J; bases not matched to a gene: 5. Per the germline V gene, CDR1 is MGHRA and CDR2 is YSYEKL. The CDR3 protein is CASSQERQGRTGELFF. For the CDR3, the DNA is TGCGCCAGCAGCCAAGAACGACAGGGGAGGACCGGGGAGCTGTTTTTT.